This T cell receptor (beta chain) was sequenced for a study of blood T cell repertoires in COVID-19. In the study overall: The United States, Italy and Spain were the sources of the acute and convalescent COVID-19 samples.

Profiled with immunoSEQ multiplex PCR; TCRdb holds only in-frame clones, not every one. Among 84,000 or so clones, about 83% were seen once, and the ten largest hold over 40%. A single count supports this clone. Germline V gene data show CDR1 as SGHRS and CDR2 as YFSETQ. V dropped 4 bases and J dropped 1; count of bases not matched to a gene: 1. The CDR3 is 15 residues long. The specimen sequenced was peripheral blood. This clonotype was sampled from a human donor in a cohort sampled during active COVID-19. J is TRBJ2-2 and V is TRBV5-1; TRBD2 aligns across 10 bases. The CDR3 DNA reads TGCGCCAGCAGCCGGACTAGCGGGAACACCGGGGAGCTGTTTTTT. As protein: CASSRTSGNTGELFF.